This T cell receptor (beta chain) was profiled in a study of shared clonotypes between healthy human individuals. General study points: Clonotypes not shared had lower generation probabilities than those common to all four donors.

Study donors comprised healthy, HIV-negative adults devoid of recent acute infection or vaccination. This clone was detected only a few times. Its antigen is currently unknown. Germline V gene lookup returns CDR1 SGHDT and CDR2 YYEEEE. Trimming left V 4 bases short and J 6 bases short, with 12 bases between. The CDR3 runs 13 residues. Sorted subsets were amplified in replicate PCRs using approximately 0.2 ug DNA, 32,000 or so T cell genomes. Sequencing was performed with immunoSEQ multiplex PCR; in TCRdb, only in-frame clones are kept and a portion is missing. The sample has more than 900,000 clones, around 82% seen once.

The chain couples TRBV5-6 to TRBJ2-3, with D unresolved. Sequenced sample: memory CD4+ T cells from PBMCs. Subset given: CD45RA-negative fraction. The clonotype originates from a man younger than 35 in good health. Some clones in this sample may be carry-over from other donors' samples. CDR3 loop: CASSPYLVDTQYF. CDR3 nucleotide sequence: TGTGCCAGCAGCCCATATCTAGTGGATACGCAGTATTTT.